Listed here are 6 T cell receptor beta chains from one sample, sequenced in a study of blood T cells in healthy people across ages. The use of a sample-barcoded 5' primer and a J-beta primer mix characterized a second PCR of roughly 6 to 11 cycles. TCRdb redid the calling of the 5' RACE reads with MiXCR, one entry per CDR3 protein. The table lists more than 650,000 distinct CDR3 sequences, roughly 53% of them singletons. What was sequenced was blood. Receptors originate from an older man in good health.

This clonotype was recorded a few times. The chain couples TRBV15 to TRBJ2-1, with D possibly being TRBD1 (5 bases). Germline CDR1 LNHNV, CDR2 YYDKDF (reference sequence). There are 14 residues in the CDR3. Trimming cost V 5 bases and J 8 bases, with 16 bases left between them. CDR3 region: CATSSGLGVDEQFF. The CDR3 coding sequence is TGTGCCACCAGCTCAGGGTTAGGTGTGGATGAGCAGTTCTTC.

The rearrangement links TRBV20-1 to TRBJ2-3; D is tentatively TRBD1 or TRBD2 (5 bases each). In germline, CDR1 is DFQATT, CDR2 SNEGSKA (reference sequence). The CDR3 length is 14 residues. Trimming left V 5 bases short and J 1 base short, with 13 bases between. CDR3 residues: CSAERGRGTDTQYF. CDR3 DNA: TGCAGTGCTGAGAGGGGTAGGGGCACAGATACGCAGTATTTT.

The rearrangement uses TRBV5-1 and TRBJ2-1; D is possibly TRBD2 (5 bases). The germline V gene encodes CDR1 SGHRS and CDR2 YFSETQ. Trimming took off 3 bases at V and 6 bases at J, with 13 bases between the two ends. The CDR3 is 14 amino acids. CDR3 loop: CASSWERYGNEQFF. The CDR3 DNA reads as TGCGCCAGCAGCTGGGAGCGTTACGGCAATGAGCAGTTCTTC.

The gene calls are TRBV28 and TRBJ2-2; D possibly corresponds to TRBD2 (7 bases). Trimming took 3 bases from V and 1 from J, leaving 9 bases between them. The germline CDR1 and CDR2 sequences are MDHEN and SYDVKM. The CDR3 is made up of 15 amino acids. The CDR3 sequence is CASSFGGQNTGELFF. The DNA of the CDR3 is TGTGCCAGCAGTTTCGGGGGGCAGAACACCGGGGAGCTGTTTTTT.

This clonotype was detected only a few times. This chain joins TRBV20-1 and TRBJ2-1; TRBD1 might be the D (5 bases). The CDR3 sequence is 14 residues long. Looked up from germline, CDR1 is DFQATT and CDR2 is SNEGSKA (reference sequence). The V and J ends lost 1 base and 0 bases respectively, with 7 bases between them. For the CDR3, the DNA is TGCAGTGCTAGAGGGCAGGGCTCCTACAATGAGCAGTTCTTC. This codes for CSARGQGSYNEQFF.

This sequence joins TRBV6-5 and TRBJ1-4, with D tentatively TRBD1 (6 bases). Germline CDR1 and CDR2: MNHEY and SVGAGI. V was cut by 0 bases and J by 9 bases, with 20 bases left in between. CDR3 length equals 17 residues. CDR3 in amino acids: CASSYSGGRGSDQKLFF. CDR3 DNA sequence: TGTGCCAGCAGTTACTCGGGAGGGAGGGGGTCCGATCAAAAACTGTTTTTT.